This TCR beta chain derives from a study of cytomegalovirus exposure and HLA in healthy donors. Study-wide results and limits: Fewer N-insertions (relative to the approximately 670-donor mean) were reportedly seen in an Asian-associated ancestry cluster in a later analysis.

This CDR3 has 16 residues. V was trimmed by 3 bases and J by 3 bases, leaving 15 bases between them. Germline V lookup: CDR1 SGHNT, CDR2 YYREEE (reference sequence). In regard to this clone: The antigen is not known.

The PCR employed 60 Vbeta primers together with 13 Jbeta primers. Sequencing was performed with immunoSEQ multiplex PCR; in TCRdb, only in-frame clones are kept and a portion is missing. The sample includes 150,000 to 200,000 clones. Likely unrecorded immune exposures existed in these nominally healthy donors. This chain joins TRBV5-4 and TRBJ1-4; D is unresolved. The sequence was obtained from a man aged 25-45 years in good health and CMV-seronegative. Sequencing used PBMCs. The CDR3 region is CASSSYASSPNEKLFF. The CDR3 DNA reads TGTGCCAGCAGCTCCTACGCTTCGAGCCCTAATGAAAAACTGTTTTTT.